This record covers a single T cell receptor beta chain. This record belongs to a study of control samples from healthy donors and cancer patients. Germline V CDR1 and CDR2: SGHDN, FVKESK. V gave up 6 bases and J gave up 8 bases, with 15 bases separating them. This CDR3 comprises 13 residues. Sequencing used immunoSEQ multiplex PCR; TCRdb keeps in-frame clones, though not all of them. The sample holds approximately 120,000 clones, around 89% seen once. Specimen: blood. The chain is built from TRBV14 and TRBJ2-3; D gene unclear. This receptor was taken from a woman between 50 and 59 years old in good health. The CDR3 sequence: CASRLIDGATQYF. CDR3 in DNA: TGTGCCAGCAGACTAATCGACGGAGCTACGCAGTATTTT.